This T cell receptor (beta chain) was found in a study of metastatic and nonmetastatic thyroid tumors. The overall study: Repertoires were compared across blood and tumor or nodule tissue from malignant and benign thyroid patients.

This CDR3 is built from 15 residues. Germline V gene lookup returns CDR1 SGHNT and CDR2 YENEEA. V shed 5 bases and J shed 0 bases, with 14 bases lying between them. In the original analysis: To classify distant metastasis in papillary thyroid cancer, a model was built from CDR3 differences across clinicopathological groups. TCRdb re-called the PCR reads via MiXCR. Clone size and V and J calls follow TCRdb, not the original study. The sample consists of some 27,000 clones, less than 4% of them appearing once. All patients were untreated before thyroid surgery. The J gene is TRBJ2-7, the V gene TRBV11-3; possibly TRBD2 for D (7 bases). This clonotype originated in a male donor with papillary thyroid cancer or a benign thyroid nodule (not recorded which). Some clones in this sample may be carry-over from other donors' samples. Sequencing was carried out using blood. In DNA form, the CDR3 reads TGTGCCAGCAGCCCTAAGGGGGGGAGCTCCTACGAGCAGTACTTC. Translated, it gives CASSPKGGSSYEQYF. Full variable domain (rest looked up from reference TRBV11-3 and TRBJ2-7): EAGVVQSPRYKIIEKKQPVAFWCNPISGHNTLYWYLQNLGQGPELLIRYENEEAVDDSQLPKDRFSAERLKGVDSTLKIQPAELGDSAVYLCASSPKGGSSYEQYFGPGTRLTVT.